This T cell receptor beta chain was observed in a study of blood T cells in healthy people across ages. Total RNA extracted from each sample amounted to at least 5.5 micrograms. Study outcomes and limitations: Diversity was higher, and naive CD4+ cells more numerous, in long-lived donors than in aged donors. The study regarded diversity estimates from one million T cells as underestimates.

This clonotype was found many times. Its target is not known. This CDR3 comprises 11 residues. V was pared by 6 bases and J by 7 bases, with 4 bases between. Per the germline V gene, CDR1 is SNHLY and CDR2 is FYNNEI. PCR was performed a second time for 7 to 11 cycles using a sample-barcoded 5' primer and a J-beta primer mix. One entry per CDR3 protein, called by TCRdb with MiXCR from the 5' RACE reads. Of about 620,000 distinct CDR3 sequences in the sample, over 40% are singletons; the top ten hold roughly 14%. This TCR came from a woman older than 75 in good health. The sample comprised blood. The rearrangement links TRBV2 to TRBJ1-6, with D unresolved. The CDR3 protein is CASSDNSPLHF. The CDR3 region has the DNA TGTGCCAGCAGCGACAATTCACCCCTCCACTTT.